The entry below describes one TCR beta chain. The CDR3 runs 14 residues. V was pared by 0 bases and J by 2 bases, with 7 bases between. Germline V CDR1 and CDR2: MNHNY, SVGAGI (reference sequence). The entry originates in a study of blood T cell repertoires in COVID-19. In the original processing: Reference gene primer amplification yielded estimated nucleated cell counts. Here immunoSEQ multiplex PCR was the method, and the copy in TCRdb shows in-frame clones only, minus some. V and J calls and clone size come straight from that table; D and trimming were deduced from the DNA. The sample yields about 190,000 clones, under 90% seen once.

The gene calls are TRBV6-6 and TRBJ1-1; D unclear. This receptor was taken from a human donor in a cohort sampled during active COVID-19. Sample: peripheral blood. The CDR3 DNA sequence: TGTGCCAGCAGTTACTCGGCAGGCAACACTGAAGCTTTCTTT. Its translation: CASSYSAGNTEAFF.